This T cell receptor (beta chain) originates from a study of cytomegalovirus exposure and HLA in healthy donors (dated by TCRdb to 2016 to 2017). A note on the overall study: A later analysis indicated that the 95 to 150 validation repertoires were generated on the platform also employed for the approximately 700 repertoires of the first cohort. The study aimed to test whether cataloging public T cell receptors could reveal signatures of past pathogen exposure. A separate validation cohort of more than 100 different subjects was used in addition to the roughly 700-subject first cohort. High-throughput TCR immunosequencing, statistical association of individual TCRs with disease status, and machine learning were combined to predict cytomegalovirus infection status.

Comment on this clone: Its antigen is unknown. Base qualities are not at hand, and no much larger clone is one base apart.

The method was the immunoSEQ multiplex PCR assay. Concerning the study's data processing: A statistical classification framework was developed to diagnose cytomegalovirus status using the catalog of TCR beta chain sequences. In TCRdb, the immuneACCESS table is reduced to in-frame sequences with V and J assigned. These tables do not hold every clone; where another copy was compared, an unresolved V gene accounts for under half, and the others remain unexplained. Clonal size and the V and J genes are those of that table, whereas D and trimming came from the DNA. The sample table shows some 170,000 clones, and around 87% are seen once. Roughly 1.3% of the sample goes to the ten largest clones. The paper as a whole reports these results and caveats: The authors suggested that the approach could potentially be generalized to other disease states and immunological phenotypes. Of the cluster scores, 90% to 95% were above 0 in a later analysis, which found that TCRs clustered in the first cohort also tended to co-occur in the 120 validation repertoires. All 120 or so repertoires were used to score co-occurrence in the validation cohort in a later analysis, because that analysis had no HLA typing for the cohort. In vitro tests confirmed that a few of the cytomegalovirus-associated TCR beta chains recognize cytomegalovirus antigens. The classifier was reported to diagnose cytomegalovirus status with high specificity and sensitivity in both the original cohort and the validation cohort. The study gave a list of about 160 TCR beta chains associated with cytomegalovirus. Across donors, most TCR sequences were observed very rarely, whereas some public TCRs were present in many individuals.

The donors were included in the validation cohort of some 120 subjects, a group kept apart from the roughly 730-subject first cohort. The germline V gene gives CDR1 as SGHDT and CDR2 as YYEEEE. Spanning cysteine to phenylalanine, the CDR3 consists of 13 amino acids. The only DNA kept is the CDR3, 39 bases in frame from the first base. Ends trimmed: V by 4 bases, J by 3 bases; bases unmatched to a gene: 0. This TCR came from a woman in her 30s in good health and CMV-seronegative. Rearrangement joined TRBV5-6 to TRBJ2-7; the junction holds 11 bases that match TRBD1. What was sequenced was PBMCs. Here is the DNA: TGTGCCAGCAGCGGGACAGGGGGCTACGAGCAGTACTTC. The encoded protein is CASSGTGGYEQYF.